This T cell receptor beta chain was recorded in a study of T cells in localized non-small cell lung cancer. Study results and limitations: There were a median roughly 54 of the top 100 tumor clones appearing in adjacent lung. Peak T cell clonality was found in uninvolved adjacent lung, exceeding tumor. Those with higher blood T cell density had longer overall survival. Heterogeneity remains possible, as sequencing covered one tumor region only.

The CDR3 length is 15 residues. Germline V gene lookup returns CDR1 LNHNV and CDR2 YYDKDF (reference sequence). Trimming stripped 0 bases from V and 7 bases from J, with 10 bases between. The repertoire was sequenced with immunoSEQ multiplex PCR; TCRdb's copy has only in-frame clones and lacks some. This sample carries under 100,000 clones, about 88% of them seen once, and the ten largest clones take about 20%. This clone was seen only a few times. Its antigen is currently unknown. Here the sequenced sample was peripheral blood, taken before any cancer treatment. The chain employs TRBV15 and TRBJ1-6; D ambiguous. The sequence derives from a woman aged 35 to 69 with stage I squamous cell lung carcinoma. The CDR3 DNA follows: TGTGCCACCAGCAGAGATCCACTGATAAATTCACCCCTCCACTTT. Translation: CATSRDPLINSPLHF.